The 2 T cell receptor beta chains below all came from one sample that was sequenced in a study of blood T cells in healthy people across ages. Primers used in a second PCR of about 7 to 12 cycles were a sample-barcoded 5' primer and a J-beta primer mix. MiXCR was run by TCRdb on the 5' RACE reads, yielding one entry per CDR3 protein. The sample comprises about 830,000 distinct CDR3 sequences, roughly 60% of which are singletons, and 22% rests with the top ten. Source material: blood. All receptors come from a man aged 30 to 45 in good health.

The rearrangement links TRBV20-1 to TRBJ2-1; 7 positions match TRBD1. The CDR3 has 15 residues. CDR1 and CDR2 from the germline V gene are DFQATT and SNEGSKA (reference sequence). Trimming cost V 4 bases and J 5 bases; bases outside gene matches: 11. CDR3 bases: TGCAGTGCTACCCCCGGGACAGATATGGACAATGAGCAGTTCTTC. Protein product: CSATPGTDMDNEQFF.

V usage is TRBV15 and J usage is TRBJ1-4; the D is unclear. Per germline, CDR1 LNHNV and CDR2 YYDKDF (reference sequence). V gave up 3 bases and J gave up 0 bases, with 11 bases separating them. The CDR3 sequence is 16 residues long. This chain's CDR3 is CATSSRPIPTNEKLFF. For the CDR3, the DNA is TGTGCCACCAGCAGTCGTCCCATCCCAACTAATGAAAAACTGTTTTTT.